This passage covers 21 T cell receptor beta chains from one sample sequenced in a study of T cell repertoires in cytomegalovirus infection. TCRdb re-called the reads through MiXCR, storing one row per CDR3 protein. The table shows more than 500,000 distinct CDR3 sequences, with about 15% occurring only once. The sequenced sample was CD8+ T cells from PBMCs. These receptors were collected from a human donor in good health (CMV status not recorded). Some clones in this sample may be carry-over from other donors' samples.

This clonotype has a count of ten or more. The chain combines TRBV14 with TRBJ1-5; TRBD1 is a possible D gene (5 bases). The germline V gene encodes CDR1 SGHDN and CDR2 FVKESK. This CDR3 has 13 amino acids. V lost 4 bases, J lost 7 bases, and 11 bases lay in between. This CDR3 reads CASSPDSNQPQHF. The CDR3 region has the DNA TGTGCCAGCAGCCCAGACAGTAACCAGCCCCAGCATTTT.

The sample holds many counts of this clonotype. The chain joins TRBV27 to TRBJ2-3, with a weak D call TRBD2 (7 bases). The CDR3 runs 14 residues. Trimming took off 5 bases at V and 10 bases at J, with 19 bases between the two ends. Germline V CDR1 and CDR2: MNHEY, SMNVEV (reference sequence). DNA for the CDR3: TGTGCCAGCAGTCCTAATCCTACAGGGAGGGCGCAGTATTTT. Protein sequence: CASSPNPTGRAQYF.

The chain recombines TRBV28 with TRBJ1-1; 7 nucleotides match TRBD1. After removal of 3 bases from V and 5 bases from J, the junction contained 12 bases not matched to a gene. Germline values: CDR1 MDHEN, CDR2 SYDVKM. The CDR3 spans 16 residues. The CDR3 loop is CASSLVGRGLRTEAFF. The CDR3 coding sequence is TGTGCCAGCAGTTTGGTGGGTAGGGGGCTAAGGACTGAAGCTTTCTTT.

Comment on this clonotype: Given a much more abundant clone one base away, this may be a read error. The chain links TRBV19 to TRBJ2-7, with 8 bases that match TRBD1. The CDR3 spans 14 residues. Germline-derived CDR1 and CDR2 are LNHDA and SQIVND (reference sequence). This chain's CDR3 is CASSIFGTGQEQCF. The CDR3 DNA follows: TGTGCCAGTAGTATCTTCGGGACAGGTCAAGAGCAGTGCTTC.

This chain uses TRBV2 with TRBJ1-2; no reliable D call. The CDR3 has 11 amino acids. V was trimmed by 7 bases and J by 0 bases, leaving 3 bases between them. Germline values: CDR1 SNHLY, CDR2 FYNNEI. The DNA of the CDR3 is TGTGCCAGCATCTCTAACTATGGCTACACCTTC. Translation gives CASISNYGYTF.

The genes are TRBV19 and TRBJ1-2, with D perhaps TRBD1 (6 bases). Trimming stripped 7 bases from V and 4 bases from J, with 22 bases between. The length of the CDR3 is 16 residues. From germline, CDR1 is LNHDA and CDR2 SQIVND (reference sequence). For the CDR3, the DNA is TGTGCCAGTAATCCATCGGGGGGCTCCAACCTCTATGGCTACACCTTC. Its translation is CASNPSGGSNLYGYTF.

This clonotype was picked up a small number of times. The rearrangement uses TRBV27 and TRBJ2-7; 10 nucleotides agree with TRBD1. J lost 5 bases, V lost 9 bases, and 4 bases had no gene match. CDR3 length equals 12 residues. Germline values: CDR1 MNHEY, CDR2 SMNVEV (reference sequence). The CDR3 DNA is TGTGCCAGTGGGACAGGGGAAGACGAGCAGTACTTC. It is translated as CASGTGEDEQYF.

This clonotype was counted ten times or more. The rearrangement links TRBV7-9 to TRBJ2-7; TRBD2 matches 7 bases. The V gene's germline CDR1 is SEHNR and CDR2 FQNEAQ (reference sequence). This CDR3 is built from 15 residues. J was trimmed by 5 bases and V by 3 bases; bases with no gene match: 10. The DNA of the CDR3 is TGTGCCAGCAGCTTCTCCTCCCAAAGCGGGAACGAGCAGTACTTC. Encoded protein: CASSFSSQSGNEQYF.

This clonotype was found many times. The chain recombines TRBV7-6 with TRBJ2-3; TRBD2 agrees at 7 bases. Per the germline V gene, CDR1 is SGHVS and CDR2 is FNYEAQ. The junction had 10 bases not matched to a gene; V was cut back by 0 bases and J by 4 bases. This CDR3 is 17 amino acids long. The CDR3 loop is CASSLARAGVRADTQYF. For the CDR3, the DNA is TGTGCCAGCAGCTTAGCGCGGGCGGGAGTCAGGGCAGATACGCAGTATTTT.

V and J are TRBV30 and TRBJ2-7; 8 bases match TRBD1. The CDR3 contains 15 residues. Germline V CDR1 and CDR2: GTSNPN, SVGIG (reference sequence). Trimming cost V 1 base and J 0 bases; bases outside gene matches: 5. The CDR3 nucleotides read TGTGCCTGGAGTGGGGGACAGGCGATCTCCTACGAGCAGTACTTC. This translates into CAWSGGQAISYEQYF.

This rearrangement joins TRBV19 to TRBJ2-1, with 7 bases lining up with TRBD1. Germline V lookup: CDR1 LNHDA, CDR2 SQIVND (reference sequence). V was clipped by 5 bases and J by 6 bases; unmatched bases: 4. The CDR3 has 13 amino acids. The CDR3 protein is CASSARTGNEQFF. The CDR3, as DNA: TGTGCCAGTAGTGCCCGGACAGGCAATGAGCAGTTCTTC.

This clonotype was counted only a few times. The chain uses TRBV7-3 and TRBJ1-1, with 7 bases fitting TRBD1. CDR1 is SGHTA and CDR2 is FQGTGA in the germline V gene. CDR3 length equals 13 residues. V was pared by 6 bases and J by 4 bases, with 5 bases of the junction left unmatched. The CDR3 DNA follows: TGTGCCAGCAGGCAGGGGGATGGCACTGAAGCTTTCTTT. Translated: CASRQGDGTEAFF. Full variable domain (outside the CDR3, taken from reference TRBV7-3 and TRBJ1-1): GAGVSQTPSNKVTEKGKYVELRCDPISGHTALYWYRQSLGQGPEFLIYFQGTGAADDSGLPNDRFFAVRPEGSVSTLKIQRTERGDSAVYLCASRQGDGTEAFFGQGTRLTVV.

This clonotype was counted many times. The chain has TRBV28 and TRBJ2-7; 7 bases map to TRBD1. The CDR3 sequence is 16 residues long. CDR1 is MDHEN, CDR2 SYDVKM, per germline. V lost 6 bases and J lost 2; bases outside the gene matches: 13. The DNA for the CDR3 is TGTGCCAGCAGGCCGAGACAGGGTATCCCCCCCTACGAGCAGTACTTC. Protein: CASRPRQGIPPYEQYF.

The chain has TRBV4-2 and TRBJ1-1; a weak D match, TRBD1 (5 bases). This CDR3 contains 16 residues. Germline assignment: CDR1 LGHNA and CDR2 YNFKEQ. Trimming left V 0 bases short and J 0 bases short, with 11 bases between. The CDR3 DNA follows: TGTGCCAGCAGCCAAGATCTAGAGGGGTTGAACACTGAAGCTTTCTTT. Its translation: CASSQDLEGLNTEAFF.

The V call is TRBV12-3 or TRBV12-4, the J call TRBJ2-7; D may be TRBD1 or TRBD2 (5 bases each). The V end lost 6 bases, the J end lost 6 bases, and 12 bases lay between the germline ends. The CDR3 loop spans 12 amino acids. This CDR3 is CASRSSGAEQYF. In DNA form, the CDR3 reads TGTGCCAGCAGATCGTCCGGGGCCGAGCAGTACTTC.

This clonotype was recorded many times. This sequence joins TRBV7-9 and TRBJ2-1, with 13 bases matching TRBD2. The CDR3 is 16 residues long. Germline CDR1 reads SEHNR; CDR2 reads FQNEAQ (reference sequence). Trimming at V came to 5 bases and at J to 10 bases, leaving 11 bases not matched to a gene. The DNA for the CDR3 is TGTGCCAGCAGCCCCGGACTAGCGGGAGCTTCGGACGAGCAGTTCTTC. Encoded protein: CASSPGLAGASDEQFF. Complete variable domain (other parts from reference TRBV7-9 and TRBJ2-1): DTGVSQNPRHKITKRGQNVTFRCDPISEHNRLYWYRQTLGQGPEFLTYFQNEAQLEKSRLLSDRFSAERPKGSFSTLEIQRTEQGDSAMYLCASSPGLAGASDEQFFGPGTRLTVL.

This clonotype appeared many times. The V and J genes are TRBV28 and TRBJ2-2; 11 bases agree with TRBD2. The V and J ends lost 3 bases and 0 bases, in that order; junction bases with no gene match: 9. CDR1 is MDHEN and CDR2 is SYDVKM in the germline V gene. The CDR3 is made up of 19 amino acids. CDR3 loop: CASSFGVAGGLANTGELFF. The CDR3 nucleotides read TGTGCCAGCAGTTTCGGGGTAGCGGGAGGGCTCGCGAACACCGGGGAGCTGTTTTTT.

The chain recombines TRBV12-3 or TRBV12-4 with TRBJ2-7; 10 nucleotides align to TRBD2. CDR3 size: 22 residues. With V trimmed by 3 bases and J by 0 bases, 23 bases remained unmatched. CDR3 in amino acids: CASSFVLSGPSGGRRISYEQYF. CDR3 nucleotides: TGTGCCAGCAGTTTTGTTTTATCGGGCCCTAGCGGGGGCCGAAGAATCTCCTACGAGCAGTACTTC.

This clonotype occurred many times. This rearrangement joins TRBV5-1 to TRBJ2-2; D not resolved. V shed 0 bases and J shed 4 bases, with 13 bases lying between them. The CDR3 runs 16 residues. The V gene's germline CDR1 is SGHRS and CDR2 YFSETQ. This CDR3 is CASSLDWESSTGELFF. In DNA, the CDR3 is TGCGCCAGCAGCTTGGACTGGGAAAGTAGCACCGGGGAGCTGTTTTTT. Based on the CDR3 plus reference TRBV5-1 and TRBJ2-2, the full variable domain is KAGVTQTPRYLIKTRGQQVTLSCSPISGHRSVSWYQQTPGQGLQFLFEYFSETQRNKGNFPGRFSGRQFSNSRSEMNVSTLELGDSALYLCASSLDWESSTGELFFGEGSRLTVL.

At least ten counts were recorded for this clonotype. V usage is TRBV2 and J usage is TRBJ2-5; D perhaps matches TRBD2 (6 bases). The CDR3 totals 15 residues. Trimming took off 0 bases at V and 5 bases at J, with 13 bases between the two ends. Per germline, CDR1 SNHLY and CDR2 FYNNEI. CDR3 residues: CASSEAWRDGETQYF. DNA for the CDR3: TGTGCCAGCAGTGAAGCTTGGCGGGATGGGGAGACCCAGTACTTC.

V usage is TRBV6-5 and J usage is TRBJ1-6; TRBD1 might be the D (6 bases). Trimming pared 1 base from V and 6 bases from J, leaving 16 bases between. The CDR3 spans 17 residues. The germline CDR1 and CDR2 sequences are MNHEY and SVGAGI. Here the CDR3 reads CASSYFVGQGGNSPLHF. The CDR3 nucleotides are TGTGCCAGCAGTTACTTCGTTGGACAAGGGGGTAATTCACCCCTCCACTTT.